Presented here are 25 T cell receptor beta chains from one specimen sequenced in a study of blood T cells in healthy people across ages. A second PCR, run for about 7 to 11 cycles, used a sample-barcoded 5' primer plus a J-beta primer mix. TCRdb independently ran MiXCR on the 5' RACE reads; one entry per CDR3 protein. The table records 1.4 million or so distinct CDR3 sequences, approximately 43% of them present only once. The sequenced material came from blood. Receptors were obtained from a woman between 18 and 29 years old in good health.

The chain is built from TRBV5-1 and TRBJ2-1, with D tentatively TRBD1 or TRBD2 (5 bases each). Germline V lookup: CDR1 SGHRS, CDR2 YFSETQ. The V end lost 0 bases, the J end lost 8 bases, and 12 bases lay between the germline ends. CDR3 length: 14 amino acids. The CDR3 DNA is TGCGCCAGCAGCTTGGGAGGGACGGGCGATGAGCAGTTCTTC. As protein: CASSLGGTGDEQFF. Supplemented by reference TRBV5-1 and TRBJ2-1, the full variable domain reads KAGVTQTPRYLIKTRGQQVTLSCSPISGHRSVSWYQQTPGQGLQFLFEYFSETQRNKGNFPGRFSGRQFSNSRSEMNVSTLELGDSALYLCASSLGGTGDEQFFGPGTRLTVL.

The genes are TRBV28 and TRBJ2-1; the match to TRBD2 covers 10 bases. This CDR3 comprises 22 residues. Germline V gene lookup returns CDR1 MDHEN and CDR2 SYDVKM. V gave up 5 bases and J gave up 0 bases; unmatched junction bases: 22. The CDR3 reads CASSPNPGASGSTWRSYNEQFF. The CDR3 nucleotides read TGTGCCAGCAGTCCCAACCCGGGGGCTAGCGGGAGTACGTGGCGCTCCTACAATGAGCAGTTCTTC.

The gene calls are TRBV21-1 and TRBJ2-6; the tabulated D call, TRBD1, remains unverified against the DNA. TRBV21-1 is shown as a pseudogene. The CDR3 sequence is 15 residues long. CDR3 protein: CASSKGGAGANVLTF. The CDR3 DNA is TGTGCCAGCAGCAAGGGGGGGGCTGGGGCCAACGTCCTGACTTTC.

The chain uses TRBV6-5 and TRBJ1-2; 8 bases fit TRBD1. Germline loops: CDR1 MNHEY, CDR2 SVGAGI. This CDR3 is built from 14 residues. After removal of 3 bases from V and 3 bases from J, the junction contained 3 bases not matched to a gene. CDR3 DNA sequence: TGTGCCAGCAGTTATACAGGGGGTTACTATGGCTACACCTTC. Protein product: CASSYTGGYYGYTF.

The chain combines TRBV28 with TRBJ2-3, with D possibly being TRBD1 (6 bases). V was trimmed by 6 bases and J by 0 bases, leaving 16 bases between them. The germline V gene encodes CDR1 MDHEN and CDR2 SYDVKM. This CDR3 spans 16 amino acids. The CDR3 spells CASSWGPGHSTDTQYF. CDR3 sequence (DNA): TGTGCCAGCAGCTGGGGTCCGGGACATAGCACAGATACGCAGTATTTT.

This chain connects TRBV12-3 or TRBV12-4 to TRBJ2-1; 9 positions match TRBD1. The junction had 8 bases not matched to a gene; V was cut back by 6 bases and J by 2 bases. The CDR3 runs to 16 residues. This chain's CDR3 is CASRSDRDRAYNEQFF. The CDR3 coding sequence is TGTGCCAGCAGAAGCGACCGGGACAGGGCCTACAATGAGCAGTTCTTC.

This clonotype was found a few times. The genes are TRBV11-2 and TRBJ2-3; weak D call: TRBD2 (6 bases). This CDR3 comprises 16 residues. Trimming cost V 3 bases and J 2 bases, with 15 bases left between them. Germline V gives CDR1 SGHAT, CDR2 FQNNGV. The CDR3, as DNA: TGTGCCAGCAGCTTGGGGTCTGCGGGGAACACAGATACGCAGTATTTT. It codes for CASSLGSAGNTDTQYF.

V is TRBV30 and J is TRBJ1-3; D may be TRBD1 (5 bases). This CDR3 is 13 amino acids long. Germline V CDR1 and CDR2: GTSNPN, SVGIG (reference sequence). V was shortened by 1 base and J by 2 bases, with 6 bases between the two germline ends. The CDR3: CAWSEGTGNTIYF. The DNA for the CDR3 is TGTGCCTGGAGTGAGGGGACTGGAAACACCATATATTTT. The full variable domain, in which reference TRBV30 and TRBJ1-3 provide the parts outside the CDR3, is SQTIHQWPATLVQPVGSPLSLECTVEGTSNPNLYWYRQAAGRGLQLLFYSVGIGQISSEVPQNLSASRPQDRQFILSSKKLLLSDSGFYLCAWSEGTGNTIYFGEGSWLTVV.

This rearrangement joins TRBV6-6 to TRBJ1-5, with D maybe TRBD1 (5 bases). Germline loops: CDR1 MNHNY, CDR2 SVGAGI (reference sequence). This CDR3 is 13 amino acids long. V gave up 5 bases and J gave up 8 bases, with 13 bases separating them. The CDR3: CASSDWGGEPQHF. For the CDR3, the DNA is TGTGCCAGCAGTGATTGGGGGGGAGAGCCCCAGCATTTT.

This chain uses TRBV19 with TRBJ1-2; the D is unclear. The V and J ends lost 5 bases and 6 bases respectively, with 16 bases between them. The CDR3 is 14 amino acids. Germline V gene data show CDR1 as LNHDA and CDR2 as SQIVND (reference sequence). The CDR3: CASSYWRARDGYTF. DNA of the CDR3: TGTGCCAGTAGTTATTGGAGGGCCCGAGATGGCTACACCTTC.

The rearrangement links TRBV12-3 or TRBV12-4 to TRBJ1-2; 11 bases are a match to TRBD1. The CDR3 loop spans 15 amino acids. V lost 4 bases and J lost 2; bases outside the gene matches: 3. CDR3 protein: CASSWDRGGNYGYTF. For the CDR3, the DNA is TGTGCCAGCAGTTGGGACAGGGGGGGAAACTATGGCTACACCTTC.

V and J are TRBV27 and TRBJ1-4, with no clear D. V lost 5 bases and J lost 4, with 17 bases in between. This CDR3 has 16 residues. Germline V gives CDR1 MNHEY, CDR2 SMNVEV (reference sequence). CDR3 protein: CASSPRFATRNEKLFF. The CDR3 nucleotides are TGTGCCAGCAGTCCACGTTTTGCCACGCGTAATGAAAAACTGTTTTTT.

This chain joins TRBV28 and TRBJ2-2; TRBD2 agrees at 7 bases. Trimming removed 3 bases from V and 0 bases from J; junction bases left unmatched: 1. CDR3 length equals 15 residues. Germline V gene lookup returns CDR1 MDHEN and CDR2 SYDVKM. The CDR3 loop is CASSFSGTNTGELFF. DNA of the CDR3: TGTGCCAGCAGTTTCAGCGGGACGAACACCGGGGAGCTGTTTTTT.

CDR3 residues: CASSRRNNQPQHF. The CDR3 DNA is TGTGCCAGCAGTAGACGGAACAATCAGCCCCAGCATTTT. V usage is TRBV7-2 and J usage is TRBJ1-5; D is unclear. This CDR3 has 13 amino acids. Germline CDR1 and CDR2: SGHTA and FQGNSA. Trimming left V 6 bases short and J 3 bases short, with 9 bases between.

Concerning this clonotype: A read error is possible here, since a much larger clone lies one base away. The V call is TRBV5-6, the J call TRBJ1-2; TRBD1 agrees at 7 bases. The CDR3 totals 12 residues. Trimming cost V 9 bases and J 4 bases; bases outside gene matches: 6. Germline V gene data show CDR1 as SGHDT and CDR2 as YYEEEE. The CDR3 sequence is CANSWDSYGYTF. The CDR3 DNA follows: TGTGCCAACAGTTGGGACAGCTATGGCTACACCTTC.

There are a few counts of this clonotype. The V gene is TRBV4-1, the J gene TRBJ2-1, with 7 bases that match TRBD2. Germline CDR1 and CDR2: MGHRA and YSYEKL. J gave up 3 bases and V 1 base, and 6 bases lay outside the gene matches. This CDR3 has 16 amino acids. The CDR3 sequence: CASSQVSAGNYNEQFF. CDR3 DNA sequence: TGCGCCAGCAGCCAAGTCTCAGCGGGGAACTACAATGAGCAGTTCTTC.

The V call is TRBV4-1, the J call TRBJ1-4; D remains unclear. The CDR3 length is 14 residues. Germline assignment: CDR1 MGHRA and CDR2 YSYEKL. The germline V and J ends were trimmed by 1 base and 4 bases, with 7 bases remaining between them. The CDR3 sequence: CASSQVVNNEKLFF. CDR3 coding DNA: TGCGCCAGCAGCCAAGTGGTGAATAATGAAAAACTGTTTTTT.

This rearrangement joins TRBV20-1 to TRBJ2-3, with D perhaps TRBD1 (6 bases). The V end lost 7 bases, the J end lost 13 bases, and 21 bases lay between the germline ends. Germline V gene data show CDR1 as DFQATT and CDR2 as SNEGSKA (reference sequence). The CDR3 has 12 amino acids. The CDR3 reads CSVPSDPSGEYF. In DNA, the CDR3 is TGCAGTGTTCCATCGGATCCTTCAGGGGAGTATTTT.

CDR3 DNA sequence: TGTGCCAGCAGTTTCCGACTAGCGGGGGCCCTGGGCAGTGAGACCCAGTACTTC. Translated: CASSFRLAGALGSETQYF. This rearrangement joins TRBV12-3 or TRBV12-4 to TRBJ2-5; TRBD2 matches at 12 bases. V trimming: 3 bases; J trimming: 5 bases; junction bases outside the gene matches: 13. This CDR3 spans 18 amino acids.

The chain joins TRBV7-9 to TRBJ2-1; D is uncertain. Near its end, the DNA agrees better with TRBJ2-7, so the J call may be wrong. The CDR3 runs to 16 residues. Germline CDR1 reads SEHNR; CDR2 reads FQNEAQ (reference sequence). CDR3: CASSLFPGLIYNEQYF. The CDR3 nucleotides read TGTGCCAGCAGCTTGTTCCCGGGTCTCATTTACAATGAGCAGTACTTC.

The chain carries TRBV7-2 and TRBJ2-1, with 8 positions matching TRBD1. From germline, CDR1 is SGHTA and CDR2 FQGNSA. CDR3 length equals 15 residues. The J segment lost 8 bases and the V segment lost 1 base, leaving 7 bases of the junction unmatched. The CDR3 region has the DNA TGTGCCAGCAGCTTAGGGACAGGGCGATGGTATGAGCAGTTCTTC. Protein: CASSLGTGRWYEQFF. The variable domain in full, completed from reference TRBV7-2 and TRBJ2-1, reads GAGVSQSPSNKVTEKGKDVELRCDPISGHTALYWYRQSLGQGLEFLIYFQGNSAPDKSGLPSDRFSAERTGGSVSTLTIQRTQQEDSAVYLCASSLGTGRWYEQFFGPGTRLTVL.

V is TRBV30 and J is TRBJ2-7; D not resolved. The end of the DNA aligns better with TRBJ2-5, so the J call may be wrong. The CDR3 extends over 13 amino acids. Germline CDR1 GTSNPN, CDR2 SVGIG (reference sequence). The CDR3: CAWTPGSAETQYF. The CDR3 coding sequence is TGTGCCTGGACCCCCGGTTCTGCGGAGACCCAGTACTTC.

This clonotype was seen at least ten times. CDR3 DNA sequence: TGTGCCAGCAGCCCGCGAGGGGAAGAGACCCAGTACTTC. Amino acid sequence: CASSPRGEETQYF. This sequence joins TRBV7-9 and TRBJ2-5, with D perhaps assigned TRBD1 or TRBD2 (5 bases each). The CDR3 is 13 residues long. The V end was cut by 5 bases, the J end by 3 bases, with 10 bases between. Per the germline V gene, CDR1 is SEHNR and CDR2 is FQNEAQ (reference sequence).

V and J are TRBV29-1 and TRBJ2-3, with a weak D call TRBD2 (6 bases). The CDR3 consists of 15 residues. Germline CDR1 is SQVTM and CDR2 is ANQGSEA. The germline V and J ends were trimmed by 6 bases and 2 bases, with 18 bases remaining between them. The CDR3 here is CSVTRDSGNTDTQYF. The CDR3, as DNA: TGCAGCGTCACACGGGACTCCGGGAACACAGATACGCAGTATTTT.

CDR3 protein: CSASPGTGQFF. The CDR3 bases are TGCAGTGCTAGCCCCGGGACAGGGCAGTTCTTC. The chain joins TRBV20-1 to TRBJ2-1, with 8 bases that match TRBD1. Germline V gene lookup returns CDR1 DFQATT and CDR2 SNEGSKA (reference sequence). V lost 3 bases and J lost 12; bases outside the gene matches: 4. The CDR3 sequence is 11 residues long.